The source of this TCR beta chain is a study of T cell clones after liver transplantation. Overall study results and limits: Post-transplant time points were not standardized, so conclusions are preliminary.

As for this clone: Antigen specificity is unknown.

This table comes from immunoSEQ multiplex PCR, and its TCRdb copy is limited to in-frame clones, with some not included. The sample has roughly 72,000 clones; roughly 80% are singletons. The V and J ends lost 5 bases and 10 bases, in that order; junction bases with no gene match: 9. Germline V gene lookup returns CDR1 LNHDA and CDR2 SQIVND (reference sequence). The CDR3 consists of 13 residues. The clonotype originates from a human patient who received a liver transplant. Some T cells may be the graft donor's. The starting material was CD4+ T cells from blood, obtained 48 months after liver transplant. The J gene is TRBJ1-2, the V gene TRBV19; 8 bases agree with TRBD1. The CDR3 sequence is CASSPGQGRAYTF. CDR3 coding DNA: TGTGCCAGTAGTCCAGGACAGGGAAGAGCCTACACCTTC.